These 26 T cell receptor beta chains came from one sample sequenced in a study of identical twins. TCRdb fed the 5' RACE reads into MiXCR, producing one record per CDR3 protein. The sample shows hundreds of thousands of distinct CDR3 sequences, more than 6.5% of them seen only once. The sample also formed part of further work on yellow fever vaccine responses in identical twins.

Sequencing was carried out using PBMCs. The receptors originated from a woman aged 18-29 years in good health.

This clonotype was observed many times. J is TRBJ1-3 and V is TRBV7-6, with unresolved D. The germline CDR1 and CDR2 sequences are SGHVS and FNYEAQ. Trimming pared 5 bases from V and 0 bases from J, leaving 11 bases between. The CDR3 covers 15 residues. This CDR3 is CASSNGLPSGNTIYF. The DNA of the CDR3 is TGTGCCAGCAGCAATGGACTGCCCTCTGGAAACACCATATATTTT.

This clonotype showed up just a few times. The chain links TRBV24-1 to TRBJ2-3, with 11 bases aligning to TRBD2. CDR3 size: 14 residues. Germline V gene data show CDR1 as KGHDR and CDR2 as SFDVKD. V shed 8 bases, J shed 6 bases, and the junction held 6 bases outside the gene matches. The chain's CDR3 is CATKLAGEGDTQYF. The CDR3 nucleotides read TGTGCCACCAAACTAGCGGGGGAAGGGGATACGCAGTATTTT.

CDR3 nucleotides: TGTGCCAGCAGTTACTCGCCTAGCCTCAATACAGATACGCAGTATTTT. Its translation is CASSYSPSLNTDTQYF. V usage is TRBV6-5 and J usage is TRBJ2-3, with D possibly matching TRBD2 (5 bases). The V gene's germline CDR1 is MNHEY and CDR2 SVGAGI. Trimming left V 0 bases short and J 3 bases short, with 13 bases between. This CDR3 has 16 residues.

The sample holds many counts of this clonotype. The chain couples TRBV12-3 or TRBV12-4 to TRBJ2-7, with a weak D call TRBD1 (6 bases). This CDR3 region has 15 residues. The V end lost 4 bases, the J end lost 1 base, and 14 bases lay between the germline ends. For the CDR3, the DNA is TGTGCCAGCAGTTCCTATGACAGGAGATCCTACGAGCAGTACTTC. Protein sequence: CASSSYDRRSYEQYF.

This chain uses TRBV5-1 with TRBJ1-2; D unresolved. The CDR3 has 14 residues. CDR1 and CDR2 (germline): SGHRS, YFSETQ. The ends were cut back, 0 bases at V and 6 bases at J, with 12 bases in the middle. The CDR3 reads CASSLGTRSDGYTF. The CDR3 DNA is TGCGCCAGCAGCTTGGGAACCAGGTCCGATGGCTACACCTTC.

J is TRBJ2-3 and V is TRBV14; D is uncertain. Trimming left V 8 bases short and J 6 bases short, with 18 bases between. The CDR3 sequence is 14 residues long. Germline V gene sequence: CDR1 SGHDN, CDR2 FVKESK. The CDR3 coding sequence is TGTGCCAGCGCCCCTACCTTGTGGGCCGATACGCAGTATTTT. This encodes CASAPTLWADTQYF.

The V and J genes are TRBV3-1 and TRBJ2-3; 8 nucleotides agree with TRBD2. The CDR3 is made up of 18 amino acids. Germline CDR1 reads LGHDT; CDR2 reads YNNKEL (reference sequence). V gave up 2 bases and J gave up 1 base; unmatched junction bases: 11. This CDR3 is CASSQLRTSPLGTDTQYF. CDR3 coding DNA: TGTGCCAGCAGCCAACTTAGGACTAGCCCATTGGGCACAGATACGCAGTATTTT.

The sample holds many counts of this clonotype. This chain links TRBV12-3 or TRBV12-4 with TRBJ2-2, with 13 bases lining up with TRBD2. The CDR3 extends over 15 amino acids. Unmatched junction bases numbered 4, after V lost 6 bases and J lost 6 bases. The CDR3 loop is CASRLAGGPPGELFF. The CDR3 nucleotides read TGTGCCAGCAGACTAGCGGGGGGGCCCCCCGGGGAGCTGTTTTTT.

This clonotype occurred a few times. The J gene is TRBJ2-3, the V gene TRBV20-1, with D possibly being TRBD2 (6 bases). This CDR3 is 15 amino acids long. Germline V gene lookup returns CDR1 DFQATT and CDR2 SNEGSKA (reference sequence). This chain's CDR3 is CRQTVRGSHTDTQYF. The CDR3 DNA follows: TGCCGCCAAACGGTCCGGGGGTCGCACACAGATACGCAGTATTTT.

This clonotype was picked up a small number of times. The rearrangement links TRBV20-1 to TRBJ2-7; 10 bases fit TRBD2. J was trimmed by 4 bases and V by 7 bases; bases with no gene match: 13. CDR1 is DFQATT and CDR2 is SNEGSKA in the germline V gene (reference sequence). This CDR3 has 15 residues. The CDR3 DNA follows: TGCAGTGGTATACTAGCGGGATGGAGGGAGTACGAGCAGTACTTC. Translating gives CSGILAGWREYEQYF.

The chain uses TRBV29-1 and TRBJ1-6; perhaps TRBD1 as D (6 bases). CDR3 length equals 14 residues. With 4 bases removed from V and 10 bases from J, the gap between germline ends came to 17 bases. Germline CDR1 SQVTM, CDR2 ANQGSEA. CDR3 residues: CSVVFEGTTSPLHF. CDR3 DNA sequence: TGCAGCGTTGTGTTTGAGGGGACAACATCACCCCTCCACTTT.

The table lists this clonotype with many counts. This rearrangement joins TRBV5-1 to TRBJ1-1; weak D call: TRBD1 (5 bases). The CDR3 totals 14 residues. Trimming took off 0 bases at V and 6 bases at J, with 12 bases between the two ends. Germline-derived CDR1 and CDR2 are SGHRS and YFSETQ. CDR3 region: CASSLEGLGPEAFF. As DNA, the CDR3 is TGCGCCAGCAGCTTGGAGGGGTTGGGGCCTGAAGCTTTCTTT. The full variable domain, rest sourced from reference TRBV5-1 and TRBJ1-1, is KAGVTQTPRYLIKTRGQQVTLSCSPISGHRSVSWYQQTPGQGLQFLFEYFSETQRNKGNFPGRFSGRQFSNSRSEMNVSTLELGDSALYLCASSLEGLGPEAFFGQGTRLTVV.

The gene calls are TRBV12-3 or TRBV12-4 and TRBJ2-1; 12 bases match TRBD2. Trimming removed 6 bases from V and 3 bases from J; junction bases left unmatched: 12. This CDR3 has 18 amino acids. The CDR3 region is CASRTGASGRGDYNEQFF. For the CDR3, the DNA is TGTGCCAGCAGGACAGGAGCTAGCGGGAGGGGAGACTACAATGAGCAGTTCTTC.

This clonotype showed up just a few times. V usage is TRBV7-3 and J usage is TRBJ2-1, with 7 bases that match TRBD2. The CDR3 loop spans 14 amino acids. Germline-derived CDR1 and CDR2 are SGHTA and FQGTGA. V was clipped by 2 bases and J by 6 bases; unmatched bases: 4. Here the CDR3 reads CASSLVSGGNEQFF. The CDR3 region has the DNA TGTGCCAGCAGCTTAGTGTCGGGGGGCAATGAGCAGTTCTTC.

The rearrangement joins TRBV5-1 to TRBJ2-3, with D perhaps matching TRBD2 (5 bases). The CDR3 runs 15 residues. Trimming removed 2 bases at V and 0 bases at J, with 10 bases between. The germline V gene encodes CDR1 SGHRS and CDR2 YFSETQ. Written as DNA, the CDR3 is TGCGCCAGCAGCTTTGAGGCTAGCAGCACAGATACGCAGTATTTT. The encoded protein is CASSFEASSTDTQYF.

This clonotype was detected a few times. In DNA, the CDR3 is TGTGCCAGCACGCCGGGCAGACGGAACACTGAAGCTTTCTTT. This sequence encodes CASTPGRRNTEAFF. V gene TRBV5-6 combines with J gene TRBJ1-1; D remains ambiguous. Trimming left V 6 bases short and J 1 base short, with 13 bases between. CDR1 and CDR2 from the germline V gene are SGHDT and YYEEEE. This CDR3 is built from 14 residues.

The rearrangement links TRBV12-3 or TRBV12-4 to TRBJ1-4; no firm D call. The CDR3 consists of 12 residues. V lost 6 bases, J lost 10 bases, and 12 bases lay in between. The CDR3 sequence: CASSSEVRKLFF. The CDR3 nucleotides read TGTGCCAGCAGCTCCGAAGTCCGAAAACTGTTTTTT.

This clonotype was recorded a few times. The CDR3, as DNA: TGTGCCAGCAGCCAGATTTTCGGGGGGGGGAATGAGCAGTTCTTC. It yields the protein CASSQIFGGGNEQFF. This rearrangement joins TRBV7-9 to TRBJ2-1; the match to TRBD2 covers 8 bases. Germline assignment: CDR1 SEHNR and CDR2 FQNEAQ (reference sequence). The length of the CDR3 is 15 residues. V gave up 5 bases and J gave up 7 bases; unmatched junction bases: 10.

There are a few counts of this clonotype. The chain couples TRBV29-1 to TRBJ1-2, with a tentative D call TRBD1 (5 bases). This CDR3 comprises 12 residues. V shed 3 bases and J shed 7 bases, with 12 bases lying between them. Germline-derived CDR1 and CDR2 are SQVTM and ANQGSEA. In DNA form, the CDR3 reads TGCAGCGTTGAGGGGGAGGTTTTTGGCTACACCTTC. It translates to CSVEGEVFGYTF. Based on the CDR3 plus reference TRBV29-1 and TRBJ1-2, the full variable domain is SAVISQKPSRDICQRGTSLTIQCQVDSQVTMMFWYRQQPGQSLTLIATANQGSEATYESGFVIDKFPISRPNLTFSTLTVSNMSPEDSSIYLCSVEGEVFGYTFGSGTRLTVV.

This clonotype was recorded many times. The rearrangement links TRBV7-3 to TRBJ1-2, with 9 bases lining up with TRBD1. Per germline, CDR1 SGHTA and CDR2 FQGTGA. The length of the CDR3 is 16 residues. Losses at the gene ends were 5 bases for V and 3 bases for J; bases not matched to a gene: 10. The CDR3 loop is CASSPQPGQGYYGYTF. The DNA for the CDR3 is TGTGCCAGCAGCCCCCAACCGGGACAGGGATACTATGGCTACACCTTC. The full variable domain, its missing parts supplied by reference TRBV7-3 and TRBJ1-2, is GAGVSQTPSNKVTEKGKYVELRCDPISGHTALYWYRQSLGQGPEFLIYFQGTGAADDSGLPNDRFFAVRPEGSVSTLKIQRTERGDSAVYLCASSPQPGQGYYGYTFGSGTRLTVV.

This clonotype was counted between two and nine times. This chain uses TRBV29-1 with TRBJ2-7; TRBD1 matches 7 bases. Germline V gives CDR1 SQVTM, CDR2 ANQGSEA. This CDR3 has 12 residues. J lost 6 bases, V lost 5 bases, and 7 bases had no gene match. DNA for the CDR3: TGCAGCGTTTTGACAGGGTCGCGCGAGCAGTACTTC. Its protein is CSVLTGSREQYF.

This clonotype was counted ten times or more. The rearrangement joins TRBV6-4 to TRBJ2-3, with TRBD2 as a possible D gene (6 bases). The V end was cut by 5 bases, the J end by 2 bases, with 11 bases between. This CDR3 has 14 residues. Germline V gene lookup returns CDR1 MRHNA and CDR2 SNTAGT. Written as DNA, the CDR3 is TGTGCCAGCAGTCCCCGCGGGGCCACAGATACGCAGTATTTT. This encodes CASSPRGATDTQYF.

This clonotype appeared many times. The CDR3 sequence is CASSFDDTGELFF. Here the CDR3 DNA reads TGTGCCAGCAGCTTCGATGACACCGGGGAGCTGTTTTTT. V usage is TRBV7-9 and J usage is TRBJ2-2; D is undetermined. The CDR3 contains 13 residues. Germline CDR1 reads SEHNR; CDR2 reads FQNEAQ (reference sequence). Trimming cost V 3 bases and J 3 bases, with 5 bases left between them.

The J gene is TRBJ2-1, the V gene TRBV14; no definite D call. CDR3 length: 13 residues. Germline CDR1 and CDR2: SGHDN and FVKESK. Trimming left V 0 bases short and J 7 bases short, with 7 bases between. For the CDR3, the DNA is TGTGCCAGCAGCCAAGATATGTATAATGAGCAGTTCTTC. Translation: CASSQDMYNEQFF.

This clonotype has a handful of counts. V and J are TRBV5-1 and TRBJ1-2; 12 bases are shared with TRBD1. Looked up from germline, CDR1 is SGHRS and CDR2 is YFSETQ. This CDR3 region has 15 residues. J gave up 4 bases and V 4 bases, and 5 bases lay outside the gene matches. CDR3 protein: CASSAGQGAGYGYTF. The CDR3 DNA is TGCGCCAGCAGCGCGGGACAGGGGGCGGGCTATGGCTACACCTTC.

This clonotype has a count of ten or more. The CDR3 region has the DNA TGTGCCAGCAGCTTGGGAAACCGGTCGCAGTACTTC. This sequence encodes CASSLGNRSQYF. The chain carries TRBV28 and TRBJ2-7, with D uncertain. The V end lost 6 bases, the J end lost 9 bases, and 15 bases lay between the germline ends. The length of the CDR3 is 12 residues. Germline CDR1 reads MDHEN; CDR2 reads SYDVKM.